This T cell receptor (beta chain) was identified in a study of T cell repertoires in cytomegalovirus infection (dated by TCRdb to about 2019). Regarding the study in general: Donor HLA type was relevant to the analysis, because carriage of CMV infection together with the matching HLA type was indicated by public TCR beta signatures. The paper as a whole reports these results and caveats: Cumulative frequency of public TCR beta family members discriminated carriers of CMV infection plus the relevant HLA type in this cohort and an independent roughly 320-donor cohort. In the ex vivo response, HLA-C-restricted CMV-specific TCR beta clonotypes were dominant, and in two of eight donors the single most frequent clonotype came from this HLA-C-restricted group.

The data were produced on an Illumina HiSeq 1500. The raw public reads went through TCRdb reprocessing: fastp at Q25, MiXCR clone calling, in-frame beta chains kept. All rows with the same CDR3 protein become a single entry with the most common DNA and genes. Recorded for this sample are 200,000 to 250,000 distinct CDR3 sequences; under 25% of them occurred a single time. The ten largest clones take up 15% to 20% of the sample. According to the germline V gene (reference sequence), CDR1 reads SEHNR and CDR2 reads FQNEAQ. Cut back by 4 bases and 5 bases, the V and J ends lie 12 bases apart. Inclusive of the bounding cysteine and phenylalanine, the CDR3 is 13 residues long. The entry retains the CDR3 DNA only, 39 bases that are in frame from base 1. This clonotype was observed a few times. This clone's antigen is unknown. One base away there is no much larger clone; base qualities are not given.

Specimen: CD8+ T cells from PBMCs. This TCR came from a human donor in good health (CMV status not recorded). Some clones in this sample may be carry-over from other donors' samples. The rearrangement joined TRBV7-9 to TRBJ2-7; no confident D gene assignment can be made. The nucleotides read TGTGCCAGCAGCTCGAGAGTCTGGGACGAGCAGTACTTC. Its amino acids are CASSSRVWDEQYF.